The T cell receptor beta chain under discussion was sequenced for a study of cytomegalovirus exposure and HLA in healthy donors. Study findings and constraints: There were 150 to 200 TCR beta chains listed as cytomegalovirus-associated. In an earlier analysis, in 587 donors, most V segments appeared productive either ~90% or ~30% of the time.

PCR was performed using 60 Vbeta and 13 Jbeta primers. Libraries were prepared by immunoSEQ multiplex PCR; TCRdb keeps only in-frame clonotypes and omits some of them. This sample has 200,000 to 250,000 clones, with over 75% found just once. Germline assignment: CDR1 MDHEN and CDR2 SYDVKM. J was trimmed by 4 bases and V by 8 bases; bases with no gene match: 13. The CDR3 loop spans 15 amino acids. This clone came up a few times. Its antigen is still unknown. The chain employs TRBV28 and TRBJ1-1; TRBD1 agrees at 7 bases. The sequenced sample consisted of PBMCs. The sequence was obtained from a woman between 50 and 59 years old in good health and CMV-seropositive. CDR3 loop: CASGKRQGGRTEAFF. DNA of the CDR3: TGTGCCAGCGGAAAAAGACAAGGGGGCCGCACTGAAGCTTTCTTT.